One sample yielded the 8 T cell receptor beta chains listed below, sequenced in a study of blood T cell repertoires in COVID-19. Assay: immunoSEQ multiplex PCR; the TCRdb copy retains only in-frame clones and omits some. The sample lists over 200,000 clones; around 88% were seen once. Sequenced material: peripheral blood. The receptor source for this set is a man between 18 and 29 years old with active or convalescent COVID-19.

This chain connects TRBV6-4 to TRBJ2-2, with 12 positions matching TRBD2. The CDR3 length is 16 residues. Germline V CDR1 and CDR2: MRHNA, SNTAGT. V shed 10 bases and J 4 bases; nucleotides not matched to a gene: 10. This CDR3 is CAIPTSGSGCTGELFF. The DNA for the CDR3 is TGTGCCATCCCGACTAGCGGGAGTGGTTGCACCGGGGAGCTGTTTTTT.

This chain uses TRBV10-1 with TRBJ2-2; D is unresolved. V was clipped by 6 bases and J by 4 bases, with 3 bases between them. This CDR3 region has 11 residues. CDR1 is WNHNN, CDR2 SYGVQD, per germline (reference sequence). The CDR3 nucleotides read TGCGCCAGCAGGGCCACCGGGGAGCTGTTTTTT. Amino acid sequence: CASRATGELFF.

The chain uses TRBV7-2 and TRBJ2-7; 8 bases are shared with TRBD2. The germline V gene has CDR1 SGHTA and CDR2 FQGNSA. The CDR3 covers 15 residues. J was trimmed by 2 bases and V by 5 bases; bases with no gene match: 8. The CDR3 DNA reads as TGTGCCAGCAGCGCATTGACTAGCGTTACCTACGAGCAGTACTTC. This encodes CASSALTSVTYEQYF.

The rearrangement uses TRBV7-8 and TRBJ2-4; 12 bases are shared with TRBD2. CDR3 size: 16 residues. V shed 5 bases and J 0 bases; nucleotides not matched to a gene: 2. CDR1 is SGHVS and CDR2 is FQNEAQ in the germline V gene. CDR3 sequence reads: CASSAGLAGAKNIQYF. CDR3 nucleotide sequence: TGTGCCAGCAGCGCGGGACTAGCGGGAGCCAAAAACATTCAGTACTTC.

The V and J genes are TRBV6-6 and TRBJ2-7; the match to TRBD1 covers 9 bases. The CDR3 is made up of 16 amino acids. Germline CDR1 is MNHNY and CDR2 is SVGAGI (reference sequence). With V trimmed by 5 bases and J by 2 bases, 10 bases remained unmatched. In nucleotides, the CDR3 is TGTGCCAGCAGTCGAACCGGGACAGGGAGTCCCTACGAGCAGTACTTC. Translated: CASSRTGTGSPYEQYF.

The genes are TRBV30 and TRBJ1-2; D gene unclear. This CDR3 has 11 residues. From germline, CDR1 is GTSNPN and CDR2 SVGIG (reference sequence). The germline V and J ends were trimmed by 6 bases and 4 bases, with 9 bases remaining between them. CDR3 sequence: CACPGSYGYTF. CDR3 DNA sequence: TGTGCCTGTCCGGGATCCTATGGCTACACCTTC. Using reference TRBV30 and TRBJ1-2 for the parts outside the CDR3, the full variable domain is SQTIHQWPATLVQPVGSPLSLECTVEGTSNPNLYWYRQAAGRGLQLLFYSVGIGQISSEVPQNLSASRPQDRQFILSSKKLLLSDSGFYLCACPGSYGYTFGSGTRLTVV.

The genes are TRBV2 and TRBJ2-1; 7 positions agree with TRBD2. Germline lookup yields CDR1 SNHLY and CDR2 FYNNEI. The CDR3 runs 15 residues. V was pared by 1 base and J by 8 bases, with 8 bases of the junction left unmatched. CDR3 residues: CASSEEGLAVYEQFF. Written as DNA, the CDR3 is TGTGCCAGCAGTGAAGAGGGTCTAGCGGTCTATGAGCAGTTCTTC.

The V gene is TRBV27, the J gene TRBJ2-7, with 7 bases aligning to TRBD1. The CDR3 totals 12 residues. Trimming took 5 bases from V and 10 from J; bases not matched to a gene: 8. The germline gives CDR1 MNHEY, CDR2 SMNVEV (reference sequence). The CDR3 DNA reads as TGTGCCAGCAGTGTACAGGGGTCAGGCCAGTACTTC. It specifies CASSVQGSGQYF.